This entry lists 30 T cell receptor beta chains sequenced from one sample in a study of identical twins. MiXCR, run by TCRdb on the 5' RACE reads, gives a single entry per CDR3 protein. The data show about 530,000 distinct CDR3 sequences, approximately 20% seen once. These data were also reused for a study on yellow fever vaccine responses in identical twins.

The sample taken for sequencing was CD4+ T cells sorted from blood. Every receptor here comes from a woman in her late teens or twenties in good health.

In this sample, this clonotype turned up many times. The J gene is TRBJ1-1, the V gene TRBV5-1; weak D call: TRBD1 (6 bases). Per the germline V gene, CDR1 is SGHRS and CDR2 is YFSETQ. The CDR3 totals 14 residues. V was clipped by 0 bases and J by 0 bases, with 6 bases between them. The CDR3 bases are TGCGCCAGCAGCTTGGACAGGGTGAACACTGAAGCTTTCTTT. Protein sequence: CASSLDRVNTEAFF.

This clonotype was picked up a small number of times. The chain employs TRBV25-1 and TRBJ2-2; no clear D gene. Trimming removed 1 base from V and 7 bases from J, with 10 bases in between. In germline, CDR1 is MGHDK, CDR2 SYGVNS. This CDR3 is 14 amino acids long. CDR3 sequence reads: CASSEWKAHGELFF. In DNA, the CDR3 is TGTGCCAGCAGTGAATGGAAGGCCCACGGGGAGCTGTTTTTT.

In nucleotides, the CDR3 is TGTGCCAGCAGCTTGTACAGGGTAGGGAATCAGCCCCAGCATTTT. It translates to CASSLYRVGNQPQHF. The chain employs TRBV7-2 and TRBJ1-5, with D possibly TRBD1 on 6 matching bases. Trimming pared 3 bases from V and 4 bases from J, leaving 13 bases between. Per germline, CDR1 SGHTA and CDR2 FQGNSA. CDR3 size: 15 residues.

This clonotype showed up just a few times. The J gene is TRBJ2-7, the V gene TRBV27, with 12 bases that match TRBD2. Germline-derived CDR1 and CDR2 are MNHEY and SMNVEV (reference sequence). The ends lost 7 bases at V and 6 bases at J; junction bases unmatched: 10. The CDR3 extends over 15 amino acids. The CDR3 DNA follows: TGTGCCAGCAACCCGGGGACTAGCGGGTTCGGCGAGCAGTACTTC. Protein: CASNPGTSGFGEQYF.

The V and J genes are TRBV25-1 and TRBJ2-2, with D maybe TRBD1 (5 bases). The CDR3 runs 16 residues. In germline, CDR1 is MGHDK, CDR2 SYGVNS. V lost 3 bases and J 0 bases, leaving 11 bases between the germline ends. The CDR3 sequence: CASSDPTVSNTGELFF. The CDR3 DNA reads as TGTGCCAGCAGTGACCCGACAGTATCGAACACCGGGGAGCTGTTTTTT.

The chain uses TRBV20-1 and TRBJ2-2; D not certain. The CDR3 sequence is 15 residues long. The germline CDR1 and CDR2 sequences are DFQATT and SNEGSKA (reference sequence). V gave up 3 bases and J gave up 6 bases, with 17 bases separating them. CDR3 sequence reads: CSASASRVAPGELFF. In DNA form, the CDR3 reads TGCAGTGCTAGCGCGTCTAGAGTTGCACCCGGGGAGCTGTTTTTT.

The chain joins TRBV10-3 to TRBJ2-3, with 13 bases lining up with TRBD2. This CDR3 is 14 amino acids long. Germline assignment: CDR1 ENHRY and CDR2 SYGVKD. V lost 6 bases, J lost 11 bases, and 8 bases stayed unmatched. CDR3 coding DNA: TGTGCCATCAGAGCCGGGACTAGCGGGGACCAGCAGTATTTT. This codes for CAIRAGTSGDQQYF.

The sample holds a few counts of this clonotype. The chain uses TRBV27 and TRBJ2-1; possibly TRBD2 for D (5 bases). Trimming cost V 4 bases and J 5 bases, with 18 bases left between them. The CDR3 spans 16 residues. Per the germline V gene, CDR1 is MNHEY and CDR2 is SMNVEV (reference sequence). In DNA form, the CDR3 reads TGTGCCAGCAGTTCCTCAGCGGAACGGGTAAACAATGAGCAGTTCTTC. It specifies CASSSSAERVNNEQFF.

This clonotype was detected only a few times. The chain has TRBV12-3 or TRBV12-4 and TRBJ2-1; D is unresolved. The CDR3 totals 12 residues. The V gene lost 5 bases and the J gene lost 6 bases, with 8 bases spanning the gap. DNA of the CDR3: TGTGCCAGCAGTATCGGGCCCAATGAGCAGTTCTTC. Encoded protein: CASSIGPNEQFF.

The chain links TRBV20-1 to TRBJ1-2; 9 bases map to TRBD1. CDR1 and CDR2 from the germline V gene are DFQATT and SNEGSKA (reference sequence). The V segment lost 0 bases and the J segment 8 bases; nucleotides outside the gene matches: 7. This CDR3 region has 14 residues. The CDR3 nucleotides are TGCAGTGCTAGAGATGGGACAGGGAGCGGGGGCTACACCTTC. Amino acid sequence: CSARDGTGSGGYTF.

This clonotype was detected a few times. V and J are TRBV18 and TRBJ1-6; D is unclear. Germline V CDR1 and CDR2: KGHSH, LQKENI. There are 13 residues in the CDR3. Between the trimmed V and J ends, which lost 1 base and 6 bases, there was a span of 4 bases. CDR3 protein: CASSPRSNSPLHF. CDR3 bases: TGTGCCAGCTCACCACGGAGTAATTCACCCCTCCACTTT.

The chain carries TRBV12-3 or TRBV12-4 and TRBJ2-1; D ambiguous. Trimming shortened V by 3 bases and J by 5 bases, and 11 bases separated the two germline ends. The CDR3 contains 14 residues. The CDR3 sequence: CASSFLGSDNEQFF. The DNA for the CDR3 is TGTGCCAGCAGTTTCTTGGGAAGTGACAATGAGCAGTTCTTC.

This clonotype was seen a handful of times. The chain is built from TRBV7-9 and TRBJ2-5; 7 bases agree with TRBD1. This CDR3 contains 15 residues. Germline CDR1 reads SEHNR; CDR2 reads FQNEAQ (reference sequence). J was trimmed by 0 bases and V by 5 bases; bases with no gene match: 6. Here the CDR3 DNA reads TGTGCCAGCAGCCGGGACAGAGACTACCAAGAGACCCAGTACTTC. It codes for CASSRDRDYQETQYF. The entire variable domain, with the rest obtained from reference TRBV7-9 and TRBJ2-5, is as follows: DTGVSQNPRHKITKRGQNVTFRCDPISEHNRLYWYRQTLGQGPEFLTYFQNEAQLEKSRLLSDRFSAERPKGSFSTLEIQRTEQGDSAMYLCASSRDRDYQETQYFGPGTRLLVL.

The CDR3 spells CASSFRGGFGPGELFF. The CDR3 nucleotides are TGTGCCAGCAGTTTTAGGGGAGGGTTCGGTCCCGGGGAGCTGTTTTTT. V is TRBV12-3 or TRBV12-4 and J is TRBJ2-2; 7 nucleotides line up with TRBD2. The ends lost 3 bases at V and 6 bases at J; junction bases unmatched: 10. This CDR3 region has 16 residues.

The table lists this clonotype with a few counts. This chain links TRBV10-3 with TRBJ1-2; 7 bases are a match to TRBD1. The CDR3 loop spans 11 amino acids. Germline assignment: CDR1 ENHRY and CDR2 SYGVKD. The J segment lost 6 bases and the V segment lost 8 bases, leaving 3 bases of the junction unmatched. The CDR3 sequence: CAIEQGDGYTF. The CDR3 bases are TGTGCCATCGAGCAGGGGGATGGCTACACCTTC.

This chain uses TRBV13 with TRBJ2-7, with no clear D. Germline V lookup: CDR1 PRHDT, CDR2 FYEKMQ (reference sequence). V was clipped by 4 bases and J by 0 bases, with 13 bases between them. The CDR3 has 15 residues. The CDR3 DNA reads TGTGCCAGCAGCTCGGCAGGAAGTTTCTCCTACGAGCAGTACTTC. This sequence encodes CASSSAGSFSYEQYF.

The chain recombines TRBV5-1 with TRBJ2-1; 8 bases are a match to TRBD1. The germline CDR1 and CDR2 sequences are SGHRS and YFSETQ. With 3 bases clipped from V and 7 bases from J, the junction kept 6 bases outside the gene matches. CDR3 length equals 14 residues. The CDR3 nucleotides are TGCGCCAGCAGCTCAGACAGGGGAAGAAATGAGCAGTTCTTC. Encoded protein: CASSSDRGRNEQFF.

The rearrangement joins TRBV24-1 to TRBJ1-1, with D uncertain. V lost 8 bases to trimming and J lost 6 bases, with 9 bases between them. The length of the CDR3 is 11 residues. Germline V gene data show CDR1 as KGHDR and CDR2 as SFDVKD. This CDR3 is CATTGTAEAFF. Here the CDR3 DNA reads TGTGCCACCACAGGTACAGCTGAAGCTTTCTTT.

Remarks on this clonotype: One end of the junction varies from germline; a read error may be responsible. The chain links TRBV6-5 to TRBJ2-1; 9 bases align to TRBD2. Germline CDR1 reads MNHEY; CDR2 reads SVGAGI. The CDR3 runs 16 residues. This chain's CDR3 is CASSYLPSGDYNVQFF. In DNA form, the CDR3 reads TGTGCCAGCAGTTACCTTCCTAGCGGGGATTACAATGTGCAGTTCTTC.

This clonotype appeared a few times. For the CDR3, the DNA is TGCGCCAGCAGGGACCGTCTGGCACTGTTTTTT. Its translation is CASRDRLALFF. The chain has TRBV10-2 and TRBJ1-4; D not resolved. The CDR3 totals 11 residues. Germline V gives CDR1 WSHSY, CDR2 SAAADI. Trimming removed 6 bases from V and 13 bases from J, with 12 bases in between.

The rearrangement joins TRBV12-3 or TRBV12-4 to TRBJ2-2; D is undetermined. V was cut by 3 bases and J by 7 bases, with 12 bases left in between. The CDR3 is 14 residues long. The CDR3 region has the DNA TGTGCCAGCAGTTTGACCAAGGTGCGCGGGGAGCTGTTTTTT. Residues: CASSLTKVRGELFF.

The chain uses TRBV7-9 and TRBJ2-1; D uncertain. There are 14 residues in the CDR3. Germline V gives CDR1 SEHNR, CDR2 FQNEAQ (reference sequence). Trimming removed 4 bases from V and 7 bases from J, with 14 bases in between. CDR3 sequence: CASSSPWVGNEQFF. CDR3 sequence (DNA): TGTGCCAGCAGCTCCCCCTGGGTGGGGAATGAGCAGTTCTTC.

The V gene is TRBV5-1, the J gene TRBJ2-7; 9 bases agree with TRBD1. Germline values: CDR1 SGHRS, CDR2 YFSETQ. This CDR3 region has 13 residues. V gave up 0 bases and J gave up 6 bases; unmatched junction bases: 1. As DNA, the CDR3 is TGCGCCAGCAGCTTGGAGGGACAGGGCGAGCAGTACGTC. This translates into CASSLEGQGEQYV.

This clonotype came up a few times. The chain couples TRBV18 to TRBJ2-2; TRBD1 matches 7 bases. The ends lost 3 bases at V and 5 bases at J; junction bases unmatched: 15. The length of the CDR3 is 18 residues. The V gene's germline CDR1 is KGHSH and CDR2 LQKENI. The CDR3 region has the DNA TGTGCCAGCTCACCGAAACAGGGGAGTGGAAGCTGGACCGGGGAGCTGTTTTTT. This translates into CASSPKQGSGSWTGELFF. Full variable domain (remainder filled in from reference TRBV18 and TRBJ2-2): NAGVMQNPRHLVRRRGQEARLRCSPMKGHSHVYWYRQLPEEGLKFMVYLQKENIIDESGMPKERFSAEFPKEGPSILRIQQVVRGDSAAYFCASSPKQGSGSWTGELFFGEGSRLTVL.

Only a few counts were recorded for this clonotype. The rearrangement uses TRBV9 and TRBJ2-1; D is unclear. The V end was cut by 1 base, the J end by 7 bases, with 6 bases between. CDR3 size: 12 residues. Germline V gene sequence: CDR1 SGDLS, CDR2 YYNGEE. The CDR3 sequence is CASSVRVNEQFF. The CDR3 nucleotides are TGTGCCAGCAGCGTAAGGGTGAATGAGCAGTTCTTC.

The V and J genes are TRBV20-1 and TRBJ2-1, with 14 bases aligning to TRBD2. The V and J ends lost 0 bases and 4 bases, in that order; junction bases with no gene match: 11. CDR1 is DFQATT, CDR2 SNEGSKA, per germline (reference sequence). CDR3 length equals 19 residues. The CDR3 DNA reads TGCAGTGCTAGAGATATTGGGACTAGCGGGAGCGTTTTATACAATGAGCAGTTCTTC. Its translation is CSARDIGTSGSVLYNEQFF.

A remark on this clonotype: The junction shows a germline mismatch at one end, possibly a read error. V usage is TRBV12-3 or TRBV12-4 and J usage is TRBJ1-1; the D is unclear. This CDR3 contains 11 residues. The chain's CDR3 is CASSLRGNGIF. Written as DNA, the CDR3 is TGTGCCAGCAGTTTGCGAGGGAACGGGATCTTT.

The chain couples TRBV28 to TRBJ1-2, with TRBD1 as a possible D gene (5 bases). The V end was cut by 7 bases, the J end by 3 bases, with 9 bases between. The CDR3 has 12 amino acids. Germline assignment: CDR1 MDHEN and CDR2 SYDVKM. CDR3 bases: TGTGCCAGCAACCAGGGACACTATGGCTACACCTTC. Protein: CASNQGHYGYTF.

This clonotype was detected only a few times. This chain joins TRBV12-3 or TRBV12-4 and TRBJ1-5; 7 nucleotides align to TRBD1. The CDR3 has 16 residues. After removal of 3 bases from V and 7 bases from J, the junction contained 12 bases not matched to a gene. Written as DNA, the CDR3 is TGTGCCAGCAGTTTCAGGACAGGTGTTTCATCCCAGCCCCAGCATTTT. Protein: CASSFRTGVSSQPQHF.

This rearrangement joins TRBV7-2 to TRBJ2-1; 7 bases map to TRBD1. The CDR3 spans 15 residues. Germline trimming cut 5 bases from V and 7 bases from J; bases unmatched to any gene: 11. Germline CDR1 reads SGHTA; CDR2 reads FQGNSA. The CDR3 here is CASSALALTGNEQFF. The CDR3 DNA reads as TGTGCCAGCAGCGCCCTAGCCCTGACAGGGAATGAGCAGTTCTTC.